The entry below describes one T cell receptor (beta chain). The antigen it recognizes is unknown. Per-base qualities were not stored, and no clone one base away is much larger. The time point label for this specimen denotes: roughly 24 weeks on oral tofacitinib. The sample's treatment or condition label, decoded: oral pan-JAK inhibitor, 5-10 mg twice daily. From alopecia areata patients, peripheral blood was collected along with lesional scalp punch biopsies. PBMCs were separated by density centrifugation and stained for CD3, CD4 and CD8, after which CD4+ and CD8+ T cells were sorted on a FACSAria. This record belongs to a study of CD8+ T cells in alopecia areata (dated by TCRdb to 2017 to 2018). General notes on the study: The treated patients took part in an open-label pilot trial in which moderate-to-severe alopecia areata was treated with oral tofacitinib at 5 to 10 mg twice daily. Patients stayed on tofacitinib for 6 to 18 months and then had 6 months of follow-up off drug so that delayed response and recurrence could be assessed. For the treated patients, the SALT score, which quantifies what percentage of scalp surface area is affected, served as the measure of disease severity. To study T cell clonal expansion in alopecia areata, the researchers applied high-throughput TCRbeta sequencing to both the C3H/HeJ mouse model and human patients. Human TCRbeta sequencing covered scalp tissue and sorted CD4+ and CD8+ peripheral blood T cells from patchy and totalis/universalis alopecia areata patients and healthy controls. Biopsies were taken from tofacitinib-treated patients at baseline and at 4 and 24 weeks of treatment, and a later scalp biopsy was taken in several of the tofacitinib-treated patients. Scalp clonality was compared among normal scalp (n=4), patchy alopecia areata scalp (n=8), and alopecia totalis/universalis scalp (n=8). RNA was obtained with the PAXgene miRNA kit for fixed scalp, the miRNeasy kit for PBMCs, and the RNeasy kit for mouse skin. Amplification of TCRbeta CDR3 regions was done by immunoSEQ multiplex PCR using 35 Vbeta forward primers and 13 Jbeta reverse primers. The research as a whole found: TCR sequences shared between patients were less clear than in mice, possibly partly because of HLA diversity in the patient population. Because the treated cohort was small and included a single nonresponder, larger studies are needed to assess links between baseline CD8+ expansion and response. Resident alphabeta T cells in normal human skin are also sequenced, complicating scalp TCR repertoire analysis, unlike mouse skin dominated by gammadelta T cells. Lesional scalp, especially in alopecia totalis/universalis, showed higher clonality and more expanded CD8+ clones than normal scalp, suggesting antigenic drive. Scalp clonality and the number of expanded CD8+ clones among the top 100 scalp clones were significantly decreased by tofacitinib. Many expanded lesional clones were found to persist in scalp and blood during tofacitinib treatment, and relapse after treatment cessation may be partly explained by this persistence.

The CDR3, cysteine through phenylalanine, is 17 amino acids long. Only the CDR3 DNA is retained, 51 bases long and in frame from the first base. In the germline V gene, CDR1 corresponds to SGHRS and CDR2 to YFSETQ. Trimming takes 0 bases from V and 0 bases from J, and the germline ends sit 13 bases apart. Libraries were made using the immunoSEQ multiplex PCR assay. For TCR sequencing, RNA was extracted from every sample and reverse transcribed into cDNA to serve as template. First-strand cDNA was synthesized using SuperScript III with a 2:1 mix of oligo-dT and random hexamers. A synthetic immune receptor repertoire was used to assess amplification bias, and residual bias was removed computationally. The authors' pipeline ran thus. Raw reads were preprocessed for error removal, and CDR3 was defined according to IMGT conventions as running from the conserved cysteine to phenylalanine. Clonality was computed by normalizing Shannon entropy by log2 of the number of productive unique TCRs and subtracting the result from 1. Whether scalp clones were CD4 or CD8 was inferred by matching scalp TCRbeta sequences against CD4 and CD8 repertoires sorted from blood. Drawn from immuneACCESS, this table holds only the in-frame rearrangements with V and J called that TCRdb kept. Clones are partly lost; checked studies trace under half to an unresolved V gene and leave the rest unexplained. D and trimming were read from the DNA, whereas the V and J calls and clone size are those reported in that table. Within this sample are under 350,000 clones, with roughly 60% of them counted one time only. The top ten clones comprise 1.8% of the sample.

This TCR was sampled from a human donor with alopecia areata. The rearrangement joined TRBV5-1 to TRBJ2-1, with the D gene call left open. The material was CD4+ T cells sorted from blood, obtained at week 24, from a patient treated with tofacitinib. The CDR3 protein sequence reads: CASSLEQLRSSYNEQFF. The DNA sequence reads TGCGCCAGCAGCTTGGAGCAGCTTAGGAGCTCCTACAATGAGCAGTTCTTC. The full variable domain, with segments outside the CDR3 supplied by the reference TRBV5-1 and TRBJ2-1 proteins, appears as KAGVTQTPRYLIKTRGQQVTLSCSPISGHRSVSWYQQTPGQGLQFLFEYFSETQRNKGNFPGRFSGRQFSNSRSEMNVSTLELGDSALYLCASSLEQLRSSYNEQFFGPGTRLTVL.